This T cell receptor (beta chain) was recovered during a study of CD8 T cells in ankylosing spondylitis. Each TCR beta library was made by quantitative 5'-RACE that incorporated molecular barcodes. MiXCR, run by TCRdb on the 5' RACE reads, gives a single entry per CDR3 protein. The sample consists of 500,000 to 550,000 distinct CDR3 sequences, over 9.5% of them appearing once. Study conclusions and caveats: Earlier literature documents some of the motif variants in reactive arthritis synovial fluid and blood. A TCR beta motif made of 7 to 9 highly homologous variants seemed typical of ankylosing spondylitis blood.

CDR1 ENHRY and CDR2 SYGVKD come from the germline V gene. V lost 10 bases and J lost 3; bases outside the gene matches: 5. The CDR3 spans 14 residues. As concerns this clonotype: The antigen is undetermined.

The chain recombines TRBV10-3 with TRBJ2-4; TRBD1 matches at 11 bases. Sequencing input: blood, either unsorted or a sorted T cell fraction (not recorded which). The sequence came from a male donor with ankylosing spondylitis. The CDR3 reads CATRDRGGKNIQYF. DNA for the CDR3: TGTGCCACCAGGGACAGGGGGGGCAAAAACATTCAGTACTTC.